This record covers a single TCR beta chain. As yet, its antigen is unknown. Collection occurred without any documented infections or immune events in donors. This record belongs to a study of identifying expanded T cells in peripheral blood. General study points: Across healthy donors, higher total template counts meant significantly greater approximately 2-week count variance. Differentially abundant clones: about 1.2 between replicates, approximately 16 at two to three weeks, over 18 at four.

Libraries were prepared by immunoSEQ multiplex PCR; TCRdb keeps only in-frame clonotypes and omits some of them. The sample contains under 70,000 clones, around 87% of which appear only once. From germline, CDR1 is LNHDA and CDR2 SQIVND (reference sequence). This CDR3 region has 15 residues. The V gene lost 7 bases and the J gene lost 1 base, with 13 bases spanning the gap. Sequencing was carried out using blood. The chain carries TRBV19 and TRBJ2-2; tentative D call: TRBD1 (5 bases). The receptor was derived from a person between 18 and 69 years old in good health. The CDR3 reads CASTRTRVNTGELFF. The CDR3 nucleotides read TGTGCCAGTACTAGGACAAGGGTGAACACCGGGGAGCTGTTTTTT. The full variable domain, in which reference TRBV19 and TRBJ2-2 provide the parts outside the CDR3, is DGGITQSPKYLFRKEGQNVTLSCEQNLNHDAMYWYRQDPGQGLRLIYYSQIVNDFQKGDIAEGYSVSREKKESFPLTVTSAQKNPTAFYLCASTRTRVNTGELFFGEGSRLTVL.